This TCR beta chain is drawn from a study of T-cell memory formation after mild COVID-19. CDR3 length: 11 amino acids. V gave up 6 bases and J gave up 5 bases, with 7 bases separating them. TCRdb re-called the 5' RACE reads with MiXCR, one entry per CDR3 protein. The table lists approximately 260,000 distinct CDR3 sequences, roughly 18% of them singletons. The TCR originated in a man between 18 and 29 years old who had mild COVID-19 (a few samples of this study predate the infection). Cell type and time point are not known. The sample consisted of PBMCs or a T cell subset sorted from them (not recorded which). This chain joins TRBV12-3 or TRBV12-4 and TRBJ1-2; no clear D. The CDR3 DNA is TGTGCCAGCAGATGGGAATATGGCTACACCTTC. Protein: CASRWEYGYTF.